This is a list of T cell receptor beta chains from one sample in a study of PD-1 blockade in classical Hodgkin lymphoma. Some clones are missing from TCRdb's copy, which holds only in-frame ones; the method was immunoSEQ multiplex PCR. Of around 11,000 clones listed, approximately 82% are singletons. Material: peripheral blood mononuclear cells (PBMCs), obtained before the second cycle of nivolumab. The source of these receptors is a human donor with classical Hodgkin lymphoma. Each CDR3 is given with its conserved first and last residue. The order of the fields is clone size, J gene, V gene, D gene, CDR3 DNA, CDR3 protein. A D gene is named only where the DNA matches it firmly. Rows may omit the clone size; those that give it use once, few, many or a size class.

clone size: -; J gene: TRBJ2-7; V gene: TRBV7-2; D gene: -; CDR3 DNA: TGTGCCAGCAGCTTCATACCCGGACAGTTCTCCTACGAGCAGTACTTC; CDR3 protein: CASSFIPGQFSYEQYF
clone size: -; J gene: TRBJ1-5; V gene: TRBV6-1; D gene: -; CDR3 DNA: TGTGCCAGCAGTGAGGGTCCGGGGGTGGGTCAGCCCCAGCATTTT; CDR3 protein: CASSEGPGVGQPQHF
clone size: -; J gene: TRBJ2-5; V gene: TRBV4-1; D gene: -; CDR3 DNA: TGCGCCAGCAGAATCGTGGGGAAGCGGGCAGAGACCCAGTACTTC; CDR3 protein: CASRIVGKRAETQYF
clone size: once; J gene: TRBJ1-1; V gene: TRBV5-1; D gene: -; CDR3 DNA: TGCGCCAGCAGCTCGCAGGGTATCAAGGACACTGAAGCTTTCTTT; CDR3 protein: CASSSQGIKDTEAFF
clone size: -; J gene: TRBJ2-5; V gene: TRBV10-1; D gene: -; CDR3 DNA: TGCGCCGGAGGGGTAACCCAGTACTTC; CDR3 protein: CAGGVTQYF
clone size: -; J gene: TRBJ2-2; V gene: TRBV5-5; D gene: -; CDR3 DNA: TGTGCCAGCAGCTTGGACGGTACCGGGGAGCTGTTTTTT; CDR3 protein: CASSLDGTGELFF
clone size: -; J gene: TRBJ1-6; V gene: TRBV10-3; D gene: -; CDR3 DNA: TGTGCCATCAGTGACCCCGACAGGCCGAAGGATTCACCCCTCCACTTT; CDR3 protein: CAISDPDRPKDSPLHF
clone size: -; J gene: TRBJ2-4; V gene: TRBV10-3; D gene: -; CDR3 DNA: TGTGCCATCCGGGACTCCCTTACCAAAAACATTCAGTACTTC; CDR3 protein: CAIRDSLTKNIQYF
clone size: once; J gene: TRBJ1-1; V gene: TRBV5-1; D gene: TRBD1; CDR3 DNA: TGCGCCAGCCTTCGAACAGGGGATACTGAAGCTTTCTTT; CDR3 protein: CASLRTGDTEAFF
clone size: -; J gene: TRBJ2-2; V gene: TRBV7-2; D gene: -; CDR3 DNA: TGTGCCAGCAGCTTAGACAACAGCCACGCCCGGGAGCTGTTTTTT; CDR3 protein: CASSLDNSHARELFF
clone size: -; J gene: TRBJ2-1; V gene: TRBV5-1; D gene: TRBD1; CDR3 DNA: TGCGCCAGCAGCCCCAGGGGGAGCAATGAGCAGTTCTTC; CDR3 protein: CASSPRGSNEQFF
clone size: -; J gene: TRBJ2-5; V gene: TRBV19; D gene: -; CDR3 DNA: TGTGCCAGTAGATCGGCGGACCAAGAGACCCAGTACTTC; CDR3 protein: CASRSADQETQYF
clone size: -; J gene: TRBJ1-5; V gene: TRBV18; D gene: -; CDR3 DNA: TGTGCCAGCTCAAGACAGTTTAGCAATCAGCCCCAGCATTTT; CDR3 protein: CASSRQFSNQPQHF
clone size: -; J gene: TRBJ1-1; V gene: TRBV27; D gene: -; CDR3 DNA: TGTGCCAGCATCCCCTCTCAGGGGATCGTGGTCACTGAAGCTTTCTTT; CDR3 protein: CASIPSQGIVVTEAFF
clone size: -; J gene: TRBJ2-3; V gene: TRBV21-1; D gene: -; CDR3 DNA: TGTGCCAGCAGCAAAGGGTCCGCAGGGGGGAATAGCACAGATACGCAGTATTTT; CDR3 protein: CASSKGSAGGNSTDTQYF
clone size: few; J gene: TRBJ2-5; V gene: TRBV5-1; D gene: -; CDR3 DNA: TGCGCCAGCAGCCCAGGAGGGAGGGGGGAGACCCAGTACTTC; CDR3 protein: CASSPGGRGETQYF
clone size: -; J gene: TRBJ2-5; V gene: TRBV7-2; D gene: -; CDR3 DNA: TGTGCCAGCAGCTTAAGATGGGGTAGGATAGAGACCCAGTACTTC; CDR3 protein: CASSLRWGRIETQYF
clone size: once; J gene: TRBJ2-3; V gene: TRBV18; D gene: TRBD1; CDR3 DNA: TGTGCCAGCTCAACACGACAGGGTACATTGGATACGCAGTATTTT; CDR3 protein: CASSTRQGTLDTQYF
clone size: -; J gene: TRBJ2-1; V gene: TRBV4-1; D gene: TRBD2; CDR3 DNA: TGCGCCAGCAGCCCCGTTGGCGGGGGACGTTTAGATGAGCAGTTCTTC; CDR3 protein: CASSPVGGGRLDEQFF
clone size: -; J gene: TRBJ1-2; V gene: TRBV6-5; D gene: -; CDR3 DNA: TGTGCCAGCAGCCGGCGGGGGGCGGGTGGCTACACCTTC; CDR3 protein: CASSRRGAGGYTF
clone size: -; J gene: TRBJ1-3; V gene: TRBV2; D gene: -; CDR3 DNA: TGTGCCAGCACCATAGACAACTCTGGAAACACCATATATTTT; CDR3 protein: CASTIDNSGNTIYF
clone size: -; J gene: TRBJ2-7; V gene: TRBV5-1; D gene: -; CDR3 DNA: TGCGCCAGCAGCTTGGGGACCTTCGACGAGCAGTACTTC; CDR3 protein: CASSLGTFDEQYF